The 12 T cell receptor beta chains below come from one sample, sequenced in a study of T cells in Graves' hyperthyroidism and ophthalmopathy. Amplified regions were TCR beta CDR3 sequences from RNA transcripts. A set of HTBI primers served as the primers for a first-round RT-PCR of the TCR CDR3. MiXCR was run by TCRdb on the multiplex PCR reads, yielding one entry per CDR3 protein. Of some 650,000 distinct CDR3 sequences detected, roughly 15% appear once; the ten largest clones hold less than 3.5%. The specimen sequenced was blood. The receptor set was obtained from a woman aged 40 to 50 with Graves' ophthalmopathy.

This clonotype was observed many times. V usage is TRBV18 and J usage is TRBJ2-7; a weak D match, TRBD1 (5 bases). The CDR3 is 13 amino acids. Trimming stripped 3 bases from V and 4 bases from J, with 10 bases between. CDR1 and CDR2 (germline): KGHSH, LQKENI. CDR3 region: CASSPGRKYEQYF. The CDR3 DNA sequence: TGTGCCAGCTCACCGGGGCGCAAGTACGAGCAGTACTTC.

V gene TRBV18 combines with J gene TRBJ1-2; TRBD1 is a possible D gene (6 bases). The CDR3 has 13 residues. Germline V lookup: CDR1 KGHSH, CDR2 LQKENI. V was shortened by 2 bases and J by 4 bases, with 8 bases between the two germline ends. The CDR3 spells CASSPGTSYGYTF. DNA of the CDR3: TGTGCCAGCTCACCAGGGACAAGCTATGGCTACACCTTC.

This clonotype has a count of ten or more. The chain joins TRBV7-3 to TRBJ1-1, with 7 positions matching TRBD1. Trimming took 5 bases from V and 0 from J; bases not matched to a gene: 3. Germline loops: CDR1 SGHTA, CDR2 FQGTGA. This CDR3 region has 14 residues. The CDR3 nucleotides are TGTGCCAGCAGCCAACAGGGGTTGAACACTGAAGCTTTCTTT. Encoded protein: CASSQQGLNTEAFF.

This clonotype was detected ten times or more. The gene calls are TRBV6-1 and TRBJ1-1; the match to TRBD1 covers 7 bases. This CDR3 is built from 15 residues. V shed 6 bases, J shed 6 bases, and the junction held 13 bases outside the gene matches. Germline CDR1 MNHNS, CDR2 SASEGT. The CDR3 region is CASSRGQTLYPEAFF. In DNA, the CDR3 is TGTGCCAGCAGCAGGGGACAGACCCTTTATCCTGAAGCTTTCTTT.

This chain connects TRBV3-1 to TRBJ2-5; TRBD2 agrees at 8 bases. CDR3 length: 15 residues. V was pared by 0 bases and J by 2 bases, with 2 bases of the junction left unmatched. Germline V CDR1 and CDR2: LGHDT, YNNKEL (reference sequence). CDR3: CASSQDSGAQETQYF. The CDR3 nucleotides are TGTGCCAGCAGCCAAGATAGCGGGGCACAAGAGACCCAGTACTTC.

This clonotype has just a few counts. The chain joins TRBV5-1 to TRBJ2-1; weak D call: TRBD2 (6 bases). The CDR3 consists of 13 residues. V lost 2 bases and J lost 9, with 12 bases in between. The germline V gene encodes CDR1 SGHRS and CDR2 YFSETQ. The CDR3 protein is CASSLVAASEQFF. For the CDR3, the DNA is TGCGCCAGCAGCTTAGTAGCGGCCAGTGAGCAGTTCTTC.

This clonotype was detected many times. The chain carries TRBV2 and TRBJ1-1; no definite D call. The V and J ends lost 7 bases and 0 bases respectively, with 12 bases between them. The CDR3 runs 14 residues. CDR1 is SNHLY, CDR2 FYNNEI, per germline. The CDR3 nucleotides are TGTGCCAGCAAATTGGGCGGATTGAACACTGAAGCTTTCTTT. Translation gives CASKLGGLNTEAFF.

In its sample, this clonotype was seen many times. The V and J genes are TRBV18 and TRBJ2-3; 8 bases are shared with TRBD1. The CDR3 length is 14 residues. The ends lost 3 bases at V and 4 bases at J; junction bases unmatched: 3. The V gene's germline CDR1 is KGHSH and CDR2 LQKENI. The CDR3 nucleotides read TGTGCCAGCTCACCGGACAGGGACGCAGATACGCAGTATTTT. This sequence encodes CASSPDRDADTQYF.

This clonotype has a count of ten or more. The rearrangement joins TRBV6-5 to TRBJ1-1; D is possibly TRBD1 (5 bases). There are 14 residues in the CDR3. V lost 2 bases to trimming and J lost 5 bases, with 12 bases between them. Germline loops: CDR1 MNHEY, CDR2 SVGAGI. The CDR3 here is CASSYREGETEAFF. Here the CDR3 DNA reads TGTGCCAGCAGTTACCGGGAAGGGGAAACTGAAGCTTTCTTT.

The chain employs TRBV7-9 and TRBJ2-5, with TRBD1 identical over 12 bases. Trimming at V came to 9 bases and at J to 5 bases, leaving 19 bases not matched to a gene. CDR1 and CDR2 from the germline V gene are SEHNR and FQNEAQ (reference sequence). The CDR3 contains 18 residues. CDR3 in amino acids: CASTATMTGTGGFETQYF. CDR3 DNA sequence: TGTGCCAGTACGGCTACCATGACCGGGACAGGGGGCTTCGAGACCCAGTACTTC.

This chain connects TRBV6-1 to TRBJ2-1, with 7 bases fitting TRBD2. Unmatched junction bases numbered 7, after V lost 5 bases and J lost 0 bases. There are 16 residues in the CDR3. Germline V gene data show CDR1 as MNHNS and CDR2 as SASEGT. The CDR3, as DNA: TGTGCCAGCAGTCCCCGGGGGGTGAGCTCCTACAATGAGCAGTTCTTC. Encoded protein: CASSPRGVSSYNEQFF.

This clonotype was seen only a few times. The chain is built from TRBV5-1 and TRBJ2-6; D not resolved. The CDR3 runs to 16 residues. V gave up 4 bases and J gave up 4 bases, with 15 bases separating them. Germline V gene lookup returns CDR1 SGHRS and CDR2 YFSETQ. CDR3 amino acids: CASSVDQAGGANVLTF. In DNA form, the CDR3 reads TGCGCCAGCAGCGTGGACCAGGCTGGAGGGGCCAACGTCCTGACTTTC.